The entry below gives a single TCR beta chain sequence along with its context. Antigen: not known. TCRdb keeps only in-frame clones here, not all; method: immunoSEQ multiplex PCR. The sample shows about 99,000 clones, around 90% of them seen only once. The CDR3 has 13 amino acids. Trimming shortened V by 1 base and J by 7 bases, and 5 bases separated the two germline ends. The germline CDR1 and CDR2 sequences are LGHNT and FRNRAP. The data belong to a study of T cell responses to AZD1222 COVID-19 vaccine. General observations from the study: Clonal diversity may have been underestimated, and the donors were mostly white British, with more females than males.

The receptor's source is an adult in good health. This rearrangement joins TRBV12-5 to TRBJ1-6; D gene ambiguous. The sample here was peripheral blood, taken on day 0 of AZD1222 vaccination. CDR3 coding DNA: TGTGCTAGTGGTTTGGCGACCAATTCACCCCTCCACTTT. This encodes CASGLATNSPLHF. Full variable domain (rest looked up from reference TRBV12-5 and TRBJ1-6): DARVTQTPRHKVTEMGQEVTMRCQPILGHNTVFWYRQTMMQGLELLAYFRNRAPLDDSGMPKDRFSAEMPDATLATLKIQPSEPRDSAVYFCASGLATNSPLHFGNGTRLTVT.